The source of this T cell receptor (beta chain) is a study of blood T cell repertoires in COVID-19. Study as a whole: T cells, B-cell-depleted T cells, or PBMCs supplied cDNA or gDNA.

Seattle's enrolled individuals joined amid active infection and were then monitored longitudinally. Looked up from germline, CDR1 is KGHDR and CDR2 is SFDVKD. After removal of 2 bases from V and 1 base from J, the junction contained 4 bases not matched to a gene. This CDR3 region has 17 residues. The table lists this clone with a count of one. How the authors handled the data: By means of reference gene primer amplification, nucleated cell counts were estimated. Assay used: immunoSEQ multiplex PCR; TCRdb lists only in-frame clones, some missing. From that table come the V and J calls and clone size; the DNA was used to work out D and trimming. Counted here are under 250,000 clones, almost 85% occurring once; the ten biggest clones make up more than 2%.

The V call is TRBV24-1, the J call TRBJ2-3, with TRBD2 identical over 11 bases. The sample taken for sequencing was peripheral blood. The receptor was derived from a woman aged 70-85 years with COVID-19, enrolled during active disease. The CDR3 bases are TGTGCCACCAGTGATTATCTAGCGGGGGGCCGCACAGATACGCAGTATTTT. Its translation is CATSDYLAGGRTDTQYF.